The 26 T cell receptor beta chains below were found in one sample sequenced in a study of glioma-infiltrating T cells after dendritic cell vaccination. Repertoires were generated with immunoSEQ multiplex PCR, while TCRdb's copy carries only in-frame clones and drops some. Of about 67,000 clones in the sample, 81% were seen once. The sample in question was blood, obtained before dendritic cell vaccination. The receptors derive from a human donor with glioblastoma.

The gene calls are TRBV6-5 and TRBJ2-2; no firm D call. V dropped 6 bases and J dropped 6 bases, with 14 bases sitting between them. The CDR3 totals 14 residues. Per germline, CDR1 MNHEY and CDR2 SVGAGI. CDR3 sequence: CASRADISAGELFF. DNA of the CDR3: TGTGCCAGCAGAGCAGACATCTCCGCCGGGGAGCTGTTTTTT.

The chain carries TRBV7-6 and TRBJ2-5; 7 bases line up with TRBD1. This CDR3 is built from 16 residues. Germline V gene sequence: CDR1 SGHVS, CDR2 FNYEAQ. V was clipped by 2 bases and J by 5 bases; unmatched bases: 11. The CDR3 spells CASSLKGQTPGETQYF. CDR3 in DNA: TGTGCCAGCAGCTTAAAGGGACAGACTCCGGGGGAGACCCAGTACTTC.

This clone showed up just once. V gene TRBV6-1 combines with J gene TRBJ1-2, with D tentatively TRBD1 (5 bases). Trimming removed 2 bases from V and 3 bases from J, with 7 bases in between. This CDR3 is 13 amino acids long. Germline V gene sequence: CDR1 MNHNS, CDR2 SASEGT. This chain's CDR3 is CASSEQGDYGYTF. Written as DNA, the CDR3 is TGTGCCAGCAGTGAACAGGGTGACTATGGCTACACCTTC.

CDR3 DNA sequence: TGTGCCAGCAGTTCCCCCTTGGCGGGGGGTAGCACAGATACGCAGTATTTT. It codes for CASSSPLAGGSTDTQYF. The chain carries TRBV27 and TRBJ2-3, with 8 bases identical to TRBD2. Germline-derived CDR1 and CDR2 are MNHEY and SMNVEV (reference sequence). V lost 4 bases to trimming and J lost 0 bases; unmatched junction nucleotides: 9. The CDR3 is made up of 17 amino acids.

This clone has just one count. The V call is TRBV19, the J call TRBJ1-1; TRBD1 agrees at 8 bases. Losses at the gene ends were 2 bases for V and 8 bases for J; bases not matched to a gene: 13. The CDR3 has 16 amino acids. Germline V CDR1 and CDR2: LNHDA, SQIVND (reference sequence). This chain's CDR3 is CASSIIGVGGQGEAFF. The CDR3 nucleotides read TGTGCCAGTAGTATAATTGGGGTAGGCGGACAGGGAGAAGCTTTCTTT.

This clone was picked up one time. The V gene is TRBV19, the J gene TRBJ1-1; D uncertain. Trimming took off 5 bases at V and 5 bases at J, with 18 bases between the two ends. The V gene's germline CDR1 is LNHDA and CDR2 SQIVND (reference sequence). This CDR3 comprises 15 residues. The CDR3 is CASSPSRTSGTEAFF. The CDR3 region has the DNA TGTGCCAGTAGTCCCAGCCGCACCTCGGGGACTGAAGCTTTCTTT. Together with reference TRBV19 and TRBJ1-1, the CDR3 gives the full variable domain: DGGITQSPKYLFRKEGQNVTLSCEQNLNHDAMYWYRQDPGQGLRLIYYSQIVNDFQKGDIAEGYSVSREKKESFPLTVTSAQKNPTAFYLCASSPSRTSGTEAFFGQGTRLTVV.

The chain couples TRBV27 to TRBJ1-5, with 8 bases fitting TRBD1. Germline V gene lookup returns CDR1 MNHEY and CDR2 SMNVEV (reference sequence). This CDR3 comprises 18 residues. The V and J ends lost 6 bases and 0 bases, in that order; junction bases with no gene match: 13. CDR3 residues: CASRPGQGKIYSNQPQHF. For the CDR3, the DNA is TGTGCCAGCAGACCCGGACAGGGTAAGATATATAGCAATCAGCCCCAGCATTTT.

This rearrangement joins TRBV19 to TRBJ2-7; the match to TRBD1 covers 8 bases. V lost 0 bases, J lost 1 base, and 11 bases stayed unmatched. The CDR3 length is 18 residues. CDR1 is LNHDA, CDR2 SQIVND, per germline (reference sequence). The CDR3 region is CASSIDDGTGLPSYEQYF. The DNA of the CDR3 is TGTGCCAGTAGTATAGATGATGGGACAGGACTCCCTTCCTACGAGCAGTACTTC.

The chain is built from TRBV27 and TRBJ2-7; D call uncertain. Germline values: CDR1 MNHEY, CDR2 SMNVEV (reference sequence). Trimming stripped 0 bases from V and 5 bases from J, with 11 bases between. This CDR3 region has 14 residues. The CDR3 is CASSLSRSSHEQYF. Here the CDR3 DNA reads TGTGCCAGCAGTTTATCACGGAGTAGCCACGAGCAGTACTTC.

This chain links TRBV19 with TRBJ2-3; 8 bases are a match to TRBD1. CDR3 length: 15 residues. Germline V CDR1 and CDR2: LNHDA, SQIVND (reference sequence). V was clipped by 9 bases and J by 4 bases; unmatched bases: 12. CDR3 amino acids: CASADRGQYSDTQYF. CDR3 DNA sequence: TGTGCCAGCGCAGACAGGGGACAATATTCAGATACGCAGTATTTT.

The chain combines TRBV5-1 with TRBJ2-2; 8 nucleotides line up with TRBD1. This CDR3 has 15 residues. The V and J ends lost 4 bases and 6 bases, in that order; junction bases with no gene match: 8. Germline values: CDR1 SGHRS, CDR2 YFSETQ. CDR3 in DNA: TGCGCCAGCAGCCCTGGACAGGGCAACGCCGGGGAGCTGTTTTTT. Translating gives CASSPGQGNAGELFF.

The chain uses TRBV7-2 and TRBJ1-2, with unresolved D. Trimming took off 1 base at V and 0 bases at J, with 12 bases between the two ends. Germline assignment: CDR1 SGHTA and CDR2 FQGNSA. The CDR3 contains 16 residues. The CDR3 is CASSLGEETSNYGYTF. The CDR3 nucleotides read TGTGCCAGCAGCTTAGGAGAGGAGACCTCTAACTATGGCTACACCTTC.

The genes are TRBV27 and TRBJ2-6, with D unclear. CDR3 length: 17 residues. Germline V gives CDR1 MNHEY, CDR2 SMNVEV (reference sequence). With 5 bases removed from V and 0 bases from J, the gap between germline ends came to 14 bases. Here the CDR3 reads CASSRYQASSGANVLTF. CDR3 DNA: TGTGCCAGCAGTCGTTACCAGGCGAGCTCTGGGGCCAACGTCCTGACTTTC.

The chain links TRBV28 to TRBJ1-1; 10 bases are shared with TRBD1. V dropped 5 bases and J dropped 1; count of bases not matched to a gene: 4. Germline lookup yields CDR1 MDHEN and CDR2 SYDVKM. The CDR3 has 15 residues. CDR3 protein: CASSPRTGGNTEAFF. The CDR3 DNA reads TGTGCCAGCAGTCCTAGGACAGGGGGGAACACTGAAGCTTTCTTT.

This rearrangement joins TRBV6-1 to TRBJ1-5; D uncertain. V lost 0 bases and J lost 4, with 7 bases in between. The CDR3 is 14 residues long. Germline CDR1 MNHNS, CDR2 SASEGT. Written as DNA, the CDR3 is TGTGCCAGCAGTGAAGCTTACGGGAATCAGCCCCAGCATTTT. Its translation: CASSEAYGNQPQHF.

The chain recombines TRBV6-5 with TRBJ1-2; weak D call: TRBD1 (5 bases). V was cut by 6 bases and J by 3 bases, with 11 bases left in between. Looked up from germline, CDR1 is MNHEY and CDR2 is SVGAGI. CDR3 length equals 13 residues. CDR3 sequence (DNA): TGTGCCAGCAGAGCTGGGGGGGACTATGGCTACACCTTC. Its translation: CASRAGGDYGYTF.

The CDR3 DNA reads TGCGCCAGCAGCTCCCCCACAGCGGGGGGGCTGAGAGTCCACGAGCAGTACTTC. The encoded protein is CASSSPTAGGLRVHEQYF. The chain couples TRBV5-1 to TRBJ2-7, with 10 bases matching TRBD2. J lost 5 bases, V lost 3 bases, and 17 bases had no gene match. The CDR3 consists of 18 residues. Germline V gene sequence: CDR1 SGHRS, CDR2 YFSETQ.

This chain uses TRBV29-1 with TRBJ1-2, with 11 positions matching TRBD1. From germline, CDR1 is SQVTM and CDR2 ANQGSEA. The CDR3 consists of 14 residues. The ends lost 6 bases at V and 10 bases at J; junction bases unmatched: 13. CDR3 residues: CSVTRDRGLDDYTF. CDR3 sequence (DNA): TGCAGCGTAACCCGGGACAGGGGGTTAGATGACTACACCTTC. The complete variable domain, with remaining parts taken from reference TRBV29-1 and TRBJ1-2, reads SAVISQKPSRDICQRGTSLTIQCQVDSQVTMMFWYRQQPGQSLTLIATANQGSEATYESGFVIDKFPISRPNLTFSTLTVSNMSPEDSSIYLCSVTRDRGLDDYTFGSGTRLTVV.

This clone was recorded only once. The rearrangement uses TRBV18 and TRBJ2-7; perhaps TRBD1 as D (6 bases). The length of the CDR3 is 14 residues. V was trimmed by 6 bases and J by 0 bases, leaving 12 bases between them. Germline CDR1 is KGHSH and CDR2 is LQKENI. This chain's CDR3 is CASSRGTSSYEQYF. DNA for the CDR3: TGTGCCAGCTCCAGGGGAACCTCCTCCTACGAGCAGTACTTC. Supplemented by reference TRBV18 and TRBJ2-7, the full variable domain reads NAGVMQNPRHLVRRRGQEARLRCSPMKGHSHVYWYRQLPEEGLKFMVYLQKENIIDESGMPKERFSAEFPKEGPSILRIQQVVRGDSAAYFCASSRGTSSYEQYFGPGTRLTVT.

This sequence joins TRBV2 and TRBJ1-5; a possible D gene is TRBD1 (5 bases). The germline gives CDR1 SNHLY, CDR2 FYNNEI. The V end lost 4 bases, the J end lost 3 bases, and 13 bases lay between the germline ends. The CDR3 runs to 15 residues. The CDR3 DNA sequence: TGTGCCAGCAGTGTGGGCAGGGAATACAATCAGCCCCAGCATTTT. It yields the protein CASSVGREYNQPQHF.

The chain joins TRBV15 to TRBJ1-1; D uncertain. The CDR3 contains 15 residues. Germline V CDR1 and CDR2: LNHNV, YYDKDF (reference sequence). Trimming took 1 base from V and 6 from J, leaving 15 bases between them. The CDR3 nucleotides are TGTGCCACCAGCAGAGTAGTAGGAGGGAGGGCTGAAGCTTTCTTT. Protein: CATSRVVGGRAEAFF.

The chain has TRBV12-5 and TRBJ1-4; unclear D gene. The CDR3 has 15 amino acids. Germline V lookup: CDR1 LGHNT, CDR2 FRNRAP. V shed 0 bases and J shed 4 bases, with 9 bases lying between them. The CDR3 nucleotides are TGTGCTAGTGGTTTGGTACCCAGAAATAATGAAAAACTGTTTTTT. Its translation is CASGLVPRNNEKLFF.

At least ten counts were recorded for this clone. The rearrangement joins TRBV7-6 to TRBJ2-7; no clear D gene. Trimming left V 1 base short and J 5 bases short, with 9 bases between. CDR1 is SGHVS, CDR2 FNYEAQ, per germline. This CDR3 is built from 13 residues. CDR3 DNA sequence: TGTGCCAGCAGCTTAGGGGCCCTCAACGAGCAGTACTTC. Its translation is CASSLGALNEQYF.

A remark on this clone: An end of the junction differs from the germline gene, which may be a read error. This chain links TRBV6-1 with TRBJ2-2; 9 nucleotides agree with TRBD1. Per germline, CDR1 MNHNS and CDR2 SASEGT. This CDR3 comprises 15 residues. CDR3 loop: CASSQGDRDTGELFF. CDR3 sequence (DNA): TGTGCCAGCAGCCAAGGGGACAGGGACACGGGGGAGCTGTTTTTT.

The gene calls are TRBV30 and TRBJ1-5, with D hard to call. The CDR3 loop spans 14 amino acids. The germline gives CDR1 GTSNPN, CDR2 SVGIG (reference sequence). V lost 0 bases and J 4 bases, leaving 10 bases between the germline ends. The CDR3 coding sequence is TGTGCCTGGAGTGTATTCCCCAGAAATCAGCCCCAGCATTTT. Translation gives CAWSVFPRNQPQHF.

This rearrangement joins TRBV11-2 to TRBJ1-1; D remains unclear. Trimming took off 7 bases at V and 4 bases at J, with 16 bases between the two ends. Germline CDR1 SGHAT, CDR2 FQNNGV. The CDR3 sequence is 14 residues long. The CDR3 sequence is CASTPLRVRTEAFF. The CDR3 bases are TGTGCCAGCACCCCCCTGAGGGTCCGCACTGAAGCTTTCTTT.